The 19 T cell receptor beta chains below all came from one sample that was sequenced in a study of cytomegalovirus exposure and HLA in healthy donors. Measured with immunoSEQ multiplex PCR; TCRdb has only the in-frame clones, and not every one. The repertoire holds 170,000 or so clones, with about 86% as singletons. The source material was PBMCs. The receptors were gathered from a woman under 30 in good health and CMV-seropositive.

This chain uses TRBV11-2 with TRBJ2-7, with TRBD2 matching over 12 bases. V lost 5 bases and J lost 2; bases outside the gene matches: 4. The CDR3 loop spans 15 amino acids. Germline V gene sequence: CDR1 SGHAT, CDR2 FQNNGV. Written as DNA, the CDR3 is TGTGCCAGCAGCGCATCTAGCGGGGGGGCCTACGAGCAGTACTTC. Its translation: CASSASSGGAYEQYF.

The V and J genes are TRBV10-3 and TRBJ1-4, with a weak D call TRBD1 (6 bases). The CDR3 extends over 15 amino acids. Trimming stripped 6 bases from V and 5 bases from J, with 16 bases between. Germline CDR1 is ENHRY and CDR2 is SYGVKD. CDR3 sequence: CAISPGQTGNEKLFF. CDR3 sequence (DNA): TGTGCCATCAGCCCCGGACAGACGGGGAATGAAAAACTGTTTTTT.

The chain uses TRBV27 and TRBJ2-2; D uncertain. The CDR3 length is 12 residues. V was pared by 5 bases and J by 6 bases, with 7 bases between. Per germline, CDR1 MNHEY and CDR2 SMNVEV (reference sequence). CDR3 region: CASSPTPGELFF. The CDR3 DNA sequence: TGTGCCAGCAGTCCTACTCCCGGGGAGCTGTTTTTT.

V is TRBV7-9 and J is TRBJ1-2, with 7 bases identical to TRBD1. V lost 5 bases and J lost 5; bases outside the gene matches: 5. CDR1 and CDR2 (germline): SEHNR, FQNEAQ (reference sequence). This CDR3 has 13 residues. This chain's CDR3 is CASSPTGVYGYTF. CDR3 in DNA: TGTGCCAGCAGCCCCACAGGGGTGTATGGCTACACCTTC. Combining the CDR3 with reference TRBV7-9 and TRBJ1-2 gives the whole variable domain DTGVSQNPRHKITKRGQNVTFRCDPISEHNRLYWYRQTLGQGPEFLTYFQNEAQLEKSRLLSDRFSAERPKGSFSTLEIQRTEQGDSAMYLCASSPTGVYGYTFGSGTRLTVV.

This chain connects TRBV7-9 to TRBJ1-6, with 11 bases lining up with TRBD1. The J segment lost 7 bases and the V segment lost 6 bases, leaving 5 bases of the junction unmatched. CDR1 is SEHNR and CDR2 is FQNEAQ in the germline V gene (reference sequence). The CDR3 has 15 residues. CDR3 protein: CASRWGTGGNSPLHF. DNA of the CDR3: TGTGCCAGCAGGTGGGGGACAGGGGGGAATTCACCCCTCCACTTT.

The V call is TRBV6-5, the J call TRBJ2-1; D remains ambiguous. Germline V gives CDR1 MNHEY, CDR2 SVGAGI. The CDR3 is 14 residues long. Trimming removed 6 bases from V and 6 bases from J, with 15 bases in between. In DNA form, the CDR3 reads TGTGCCAGCAGCCCCTCGCCAGGTGGCAATGAGCAGTTCTTC. Its protein product is CASSPSPGGNEQFF.

This clone was detected many times. The J gene is TRBJ2-7, the V gene TRBV7-3; the match to TRBD1 covers 8 bases. The CDR3 runs 12 residues. V lost 5 bases and J lost 7; bases outside the gene matches: 4. Looked up from germline, CDR1 is SGHTA and CDR2 is FQGTGA. CDR3: CASSPGQGEQYF. The DNA for the CDR3 is TGTGCCAGCAGCCCCGGACAGGGTGAGCAGTACTTC.

V gene TRBV5-1 combines with J gene TRBJ2-7; the D gene is possibly TRBD1 (5 bases). The CDR3 spans 16 residues. The germline V and J ends were trimmed by 0 bases and 2 bases, with 15 bases remaining between them. Germline-derived CDR1 and CDR2 are SGHRS and YFSETQ. The CDR3 bases are TGCGCCAGCAGCTTGGTTTCGACGACAGATACCTACGAGCAGTACTTC. Translation gives CASSLVSTTDTYEQYF.

The CDR3 region is CASSASSGGLPMDEQFF. DNA of the CDR3: TGTGCCAGCAGCGCCTCTAGCGGGGGCCTCCCTATGGATGAGCAGTTCTTC. V usage is TRBV7-2 and J usage is TRBJ2-1; 10 bases agree with TRBD2. Trimming took 5 bases from V and 8 from J; bases not matched to a gene: 15. There are 17 residues in the CDR3. Per germline, CDR1 SGHTA and CDR2 FQGNSA.

The chain combines TRBV29-1 with TRBJ1-2; unclear D gene. V lost 6 bases, J lost 10 bases, and 15 bases lay in between. Germline-derived CDR1 and CDR2 are SQVTM and ANQGSEA. The CDR3 sequence is 11 residues long. This CDR3 reads CSVRQTTDYTF. Here the CDR3 DNA reads TGCAGCGTCAGACAAACCACTGACTACACCTTC.

The chain combines TRBV6-6 with TRBJ2-7; 7 nucleotides agree with TRBD1. Germline V gene data show CDR1 as MNHNY and CDR2 as SVGAGI (reference sequence). The V segment lost 6 bases and the J segment 2 bases; nucleotides outside the gene matches: 7. The CDR3 has 14 amino acids. DNA for the CDR3: TGTGCCAGCAGCCTACGACAGGGCCCCTACGAGCAGTACTTC. Translation gives CASSLRQGPYEQYF.

This rearrangement joins TRBV6-6 to TRBJ1-3; 7 bases are a match to TRBD1. Germline trimming cut 5 bases from V and 4 bases from J; bases unmatched to any gene: 8. Germline-derived CDR1 and CDR2 are MNHNY and SVGAGI (reference sequence). The CDR3 is 15 amino acids. CDR3: CASSRMTGTGNTIYF. DNA of the CDR3: TGTGCCAGCAGTAGGATGACAGGGACAGGAAACACCATATATTTT.

This clone was detected ten times or more. The J gene is TRBJ1-1, the V gene TRBV6-6; 8 nucleotides align to TRBD1. Germline trimming cut 8 bases from V and 3 bases from J; bases unmatched to any gene: 2. CDR1 is MNHNY and CDR2 is SVGAGI in the germline V gene (reference sequence). This CDR3 comprises 12 residues. The CDR3 protein is CASRQGYTEAFF. In DNA form, the CDR3 reads TGTGCCAGCCGACAGGGGTACACTGAAGCTTTCTTT.

In nucleotides, the CDR3 is TGTGCCAGCACAGGGGGGCAGGGACGCTACGAGCAGTACTTC. It is translated as CASTGGQGRYEQYF. The V and J genes are TRBV27 and TRBJ2-7; D may be TRBD1 (7 bases). Trimming took off 7 bases at V and 3 bases at J, with 16 bases between the two ends. CDR1 is MNHEY, CDR2 SMNVEV, per germline (reference sequence). The CDR3 covers 14 residues.

V gene TRBV2 combines with J gene TRBJ2-2; possible D gene TRBD1, 5 bases. There are 13 residues in the CDR3. Germline V lookup: CDR1 SNHLY, CDR2 FYNNEI. Trimming shortened V by 6 bases and J by 4 bases, and 9 bases separated the two germline ends. This CDR3 reads CASRTGSTGELFF. CDR3 DNA sequence: TGTGCCAGCAGAACAGGATCCACCGGGGAGCTGTTTTTT.

This chain links TRBV7-9 with TRBJ2-5; 9 positions agree with TRBD2. This CDR3 is 19 amino acids long. Trimming removed 0 bases from V and 0 bases from J; junction bases left unmatched: 11. Germline V CDR1 and CDR2: SEHNR, FQNEAQ (reference sequence). The CDR3 region is CASSLAAISGGRYQETQYF. The CDR3 DNA follows: TGTGCCAGCAGCTTAGCAGCTATCAGCGGGGGGCGGTACCAAGAGACCCAGTACTTC.

This clone turned up a few times. V gene TRBV6-1 combines with J gene TRBJ2-3, with 7 bases aligning to TRBD2. This CDR3 comprises 14 residues. V lost 3 bases and J lost 4; bases outside the gene matches: 4. CDR1 and CDR2 from the germline V gene are MNHNS and SASEGT. The CDR3 region is CASSEGEGADTQYF. The CDR3 bases are TGTGCCAGCAGTGAGGGGGAGGGCGCAGATACGCAGTATTTT.

V and J are TRBV7-9 and TRBJ1-1; 8 positions match TRBD1. Trimming cost V 4 bases and J 0 bases; bases outside gene matches: 10. Germline V gene data show CDR1 as SEHNR and CDR2 as FQNEAQ (reference sequence). The CDR3 has 17 residues. CDR3 bases: TGTGCCAGCAGCTATCCAAACAGGGGGGTCATGAACACTGAAGCTTTCTTT. It is translated as CASSYPNRGVMNTEAFF.

DNA for the CDR3: TGTGCCAGCAAGCGAGCAGGGGGTCCTAACACTGAAGCTTTCTTT. It encodes CASKRAGGPNTEAFF. This chain uses TRBV6-1 with TRBJ1-1, with TRBD1 matching 7 bases. This CDR3 is built from 15 residues. The J segment lost 2 bases and the V segment lost 7 bases, leaving 10 bases of the junction unmatched. From germline, CDR1 is MNHNS and CDR2 SASEGT.